These T cell receptor beta chains were read from a single sample in a study of blood T cell repertoires in COVID-19. Sequencing was performed with immunoSEQ multiplex PCR; in TCRdb, only in-frame clones are kept and a portion is missing. The sample records fewer than 250,000 clones, 83% being singletons. The material sequenced was peripheral blood. The origin of the receptors is a woman aged 35 to 49 with active or convalescent COVID-19. Each CDR3 is given with its conserved first and last residue. Each record gives: V gene, J gene, CDR3 protein.

V: TRBV5-4; J: TRBJ2-5; CDR3: CASSLEAGGMGETQYF
V: TRBV18; J: TRBJ1-1; CDR3: CASSPSQGQGFEAFF
V: TRBV29-1; J: TRBJ2-1; CDR3: CSVGIRTGPDEQFF
V: TRBV4-3; J: TRBJ1-4; CDR3: CASSQIGGRAPNEKLFF
V: TRBV11-2; J: TRBJ1-4; CDR3: CASIGTGGEKLFF
V: TRBV11-3; J: TRBJ1-1; CDR3: CASRWGQGVGTEAFF
V: TRBV3-1/TRBV3-2; J: TRBJ1-2; CDR3: CASSLVGGGIGYTF
V: TRBV7-9; J: TRBJ1-2; CDR3: CASSLAPGGYNYGYTF
V: TRBV7-2; J: TRBJ1-5; CDR3: CASSPFGQNNNQPQHF
V: TRBV2; J: TRBJ1-5; CDR3: CASSEARWGVNQPQHF
V: TRBV27; J: TRBJ1-2; CDR3: CASGPHRELRGYTF
V: TRBV7-9; J: TRBJ1-2; CDR3: CASSVGQGIYGYTF
V: TRBV6-5; J: TRBJ2-1; CDR3: CASKQAIPEQFF
V: TRBV13; J: TRBJ1-4; CDR3: CASSSGQGGNEKLFF
V: TRBV11-2; J: TRBJ2-2; CDR3: CASSLYRSTGELFF
V: TRBV29-1; J: TRBJ2-3; CDR3: CSADRGGVDTQYF
V: TRBV27; J: TRBJ1-2; CDR3: CASSLMEGASYGYTF
V: TRBV9; J: TRBJ2-1; CDR3: CASSVSGRGYNEQFF
V: TRBV18; J: TRBJ1-2; CDR3: CASSTGNYGYTF
V: TRBV30; J: TRBJ1-1; CDR3: CAWRSWGGWNTEAFF
V: TRBV4-1; J: TRBJ2-3; CDR3: CASSQERQSPDTQYF
V: TRBV19; J: TRBJ1-1; CDR3: CASSSGGAGTEAFF
V: TRBV5-1; J: TRBJ1-3; CDR3: CASSLAVSFTGNTIYF